This T cell receptor beta chain was observed in a study of blood T cell repertoires in COVID-19. Ages ranged from about 18 to 100 years, with residence in approximately 25 US areas. The assay was immunoSEQ multiplex PCR, and TCRdb's table has in-frame clones only and misses some. Altogether about 320,000 clones are present, about nine tenths being singletons, with the ten largest covering around 2.6%. The CDR3 runs 13 residues. V lost 0 bases and J 4 bases, leaving 6 bases between the germline ends. Germline assignment: CDR1 MNHNS and CDR2 SASEGT. The sequence was obtained from a man aged 60 to 69 who had recovered from COVID-19. The chain is built from TRBV6-1 and TRBJ1-1; D is unresolved. The sample taken for sequencing was PBMCs or T cells enriched from blood (not recorded which). This chain's CDR3 is CASSEARITEAFF. CDR3 in DNA: TGTGCCAGCAGTGAAGCGCGGATCACTGAAGCTTTCTTT.